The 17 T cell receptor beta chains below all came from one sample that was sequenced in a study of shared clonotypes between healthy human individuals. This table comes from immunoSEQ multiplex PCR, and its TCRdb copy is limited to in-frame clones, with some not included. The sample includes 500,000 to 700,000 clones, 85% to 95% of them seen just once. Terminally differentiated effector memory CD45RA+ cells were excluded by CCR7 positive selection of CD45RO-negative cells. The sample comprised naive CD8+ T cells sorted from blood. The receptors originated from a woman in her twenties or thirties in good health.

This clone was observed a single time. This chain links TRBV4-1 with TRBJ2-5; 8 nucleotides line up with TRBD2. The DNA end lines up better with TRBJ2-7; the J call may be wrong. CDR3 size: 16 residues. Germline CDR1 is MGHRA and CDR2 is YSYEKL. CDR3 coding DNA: TGCGCCAGCAGCCTTTCCCGACTAGCGCAACCCTACGAGCAGTACTTC. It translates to CASSLSRLAQPYEQYF.

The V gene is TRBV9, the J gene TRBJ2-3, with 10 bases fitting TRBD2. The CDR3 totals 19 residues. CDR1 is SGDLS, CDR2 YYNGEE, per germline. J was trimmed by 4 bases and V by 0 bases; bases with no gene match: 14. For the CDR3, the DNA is TGTGCCAGCAGCGTAGAAGGTAGGGGGCTAGCGGGAGACGCAGATACGCAGTATTTT. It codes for CASSVEGRGLAGDADTQYF.

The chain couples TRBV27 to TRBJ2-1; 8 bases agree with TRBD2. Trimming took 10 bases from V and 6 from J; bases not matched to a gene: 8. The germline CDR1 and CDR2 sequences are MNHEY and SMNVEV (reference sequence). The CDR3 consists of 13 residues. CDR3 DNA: TGTGCCATACGGGAGGGAGGAGGCAATGAGCAGTTCTTC. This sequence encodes CAIREGGGNEQFF.

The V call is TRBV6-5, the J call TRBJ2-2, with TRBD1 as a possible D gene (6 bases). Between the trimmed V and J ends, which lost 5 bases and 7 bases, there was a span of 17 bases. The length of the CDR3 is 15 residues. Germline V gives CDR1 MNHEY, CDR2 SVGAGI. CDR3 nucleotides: TGTGCCAGCAGTACAACTTCAGGGGTTCTCGGGGAGCTGTTTTTT. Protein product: CASSTTSGVLGELFF.

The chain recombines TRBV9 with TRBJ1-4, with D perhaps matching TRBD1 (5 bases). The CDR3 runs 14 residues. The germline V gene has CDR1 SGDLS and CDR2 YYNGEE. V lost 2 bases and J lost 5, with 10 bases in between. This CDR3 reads CASSVSGPNEKLFF. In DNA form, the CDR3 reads TGTGCCAGCAGCGTTTCGGGACCAAATGAAAAACTGTTTTTT.

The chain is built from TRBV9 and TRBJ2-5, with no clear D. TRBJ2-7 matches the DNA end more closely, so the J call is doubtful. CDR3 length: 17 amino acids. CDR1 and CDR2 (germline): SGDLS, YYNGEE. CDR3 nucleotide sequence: TGTGCCAGCAGCGATAGACGGCGGACCTCTTCCACCTACGAGCAGTACTTC. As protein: CASSDRRRTSSTYEQYF.

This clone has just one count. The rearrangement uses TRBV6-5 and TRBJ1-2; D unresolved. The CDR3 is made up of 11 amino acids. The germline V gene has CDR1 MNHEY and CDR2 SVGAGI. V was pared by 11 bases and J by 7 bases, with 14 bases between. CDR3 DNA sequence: TGTGCCGTATATAGCTGGGGTGGCTACACCTTC. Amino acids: CAVYSWGGYTF.

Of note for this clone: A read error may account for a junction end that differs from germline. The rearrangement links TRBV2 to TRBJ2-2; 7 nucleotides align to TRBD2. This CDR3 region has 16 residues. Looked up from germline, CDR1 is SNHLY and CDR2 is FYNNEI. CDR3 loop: CASSEWGGENPGELFF. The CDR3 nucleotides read TGTGCCAGCAGTGAATGGGGAGGGGAGAACCCCGGGGAGCTGTTTTTT.

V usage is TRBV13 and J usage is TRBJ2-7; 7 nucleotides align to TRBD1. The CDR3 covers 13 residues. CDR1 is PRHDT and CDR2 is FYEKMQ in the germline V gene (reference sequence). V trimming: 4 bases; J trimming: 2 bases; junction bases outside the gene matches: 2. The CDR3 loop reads CASSSTGTYEQYF. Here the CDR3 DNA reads TGTGCCAGCAGCTCGACAGGGACCTACGAGCAGTACTTC.

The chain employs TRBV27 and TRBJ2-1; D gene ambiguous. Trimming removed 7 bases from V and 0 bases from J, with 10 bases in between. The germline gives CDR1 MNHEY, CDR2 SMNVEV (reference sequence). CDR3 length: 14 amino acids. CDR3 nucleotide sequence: TGTGCCAGCAACCGACTCAGCTCCTACAATGAGCAGTTCTTC. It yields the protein CASNRLSSYNEQFF.

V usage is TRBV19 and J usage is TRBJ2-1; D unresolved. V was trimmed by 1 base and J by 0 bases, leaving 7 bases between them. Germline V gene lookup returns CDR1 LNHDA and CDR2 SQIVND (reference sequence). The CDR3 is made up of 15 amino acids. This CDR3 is CASSIAESSYNEQFF. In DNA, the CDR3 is TGTGCCAGTAGTATAGCGGAAAGCTCCTACAATGAGCAGTTCTTC. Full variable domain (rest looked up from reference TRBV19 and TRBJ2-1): DGGITQSPKYLFRKEGQNVTLSCEQNLNHDAMYWYRQDPGQGLRLIYYSQIVNDFQKGDIAEGYSVSREKKESFPLTVTSAQKNPTAFYLCASSIAESSYNEQFFGPGTRLTVL.

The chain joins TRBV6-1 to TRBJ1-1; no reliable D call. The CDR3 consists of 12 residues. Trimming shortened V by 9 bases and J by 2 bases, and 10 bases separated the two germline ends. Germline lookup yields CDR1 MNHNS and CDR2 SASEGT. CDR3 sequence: CASAAGNTEAFF. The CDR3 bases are TGTGCCAGTGCCGCCGGTAACACTGAAGCTTTCTTT.

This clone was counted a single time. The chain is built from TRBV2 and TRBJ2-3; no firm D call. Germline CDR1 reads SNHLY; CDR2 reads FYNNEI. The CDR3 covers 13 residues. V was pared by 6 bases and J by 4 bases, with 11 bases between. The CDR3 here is CASSERYPDTQYF. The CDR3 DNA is TGTGCCAGCAGCGAGAGGTACCCAGATACGCAGTATTTT.

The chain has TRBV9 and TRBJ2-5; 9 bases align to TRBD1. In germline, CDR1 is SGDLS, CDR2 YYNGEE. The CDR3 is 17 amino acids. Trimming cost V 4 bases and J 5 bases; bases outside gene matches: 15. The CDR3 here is CASSPWTGANMWETQYF. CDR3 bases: TGTGCCAGCAGCCCCTGGACAGGGGCGAATATGTGGGAGACCCAGTACTTC.

Written as DNA, the CDR3 is TGTGCCAGCGGGGGTTCAGCGGGAGGCCTTAAAAACATTCAGTACTTC. This gives the protein CASGGSAGGLKNIQYF. This sequence joins TRBV2 and TRBJ2-4; TRBD2 matches 9 bases. The CDR3 extends over 16 amino acids. Germline V gene data show CDR1 as SNHLY and CDR2 as FYNNEI. The V and J ends lost 8 bases and 4 bases, in that order; junction bases with no gene match: 12. The variable domain in full, with the rest retrieved from reference TRBV2 and TRBJ2-4, is EPEVTQTPSHQVTQMGQEVILRCVPISNHLYFYWYRQILGQKVEFLVSFYNNEISEKSEIFDDQFSVERPDGSNFTLKIRSTKLEDSAMYFCASGGSAGGLKNIQYFGAGTRLSVL.

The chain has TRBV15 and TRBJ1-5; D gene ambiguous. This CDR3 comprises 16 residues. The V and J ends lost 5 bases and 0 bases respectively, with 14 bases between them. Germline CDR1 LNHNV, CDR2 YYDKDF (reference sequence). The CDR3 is CATSSNEQYSNQPQHF. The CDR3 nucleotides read TGTGCCACCAGCTCGAATGAGCAGTATAGCAATCAGCCCCAGCATTTT.

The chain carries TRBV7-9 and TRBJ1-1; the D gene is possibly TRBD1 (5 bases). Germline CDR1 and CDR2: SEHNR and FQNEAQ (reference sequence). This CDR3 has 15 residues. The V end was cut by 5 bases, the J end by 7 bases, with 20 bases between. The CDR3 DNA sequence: TGTGCCAGCAGCCCTAAAGACAGCGCCCCTCATGAAGCTTTCTTT. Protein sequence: CASSPKDSAPHEAFF.